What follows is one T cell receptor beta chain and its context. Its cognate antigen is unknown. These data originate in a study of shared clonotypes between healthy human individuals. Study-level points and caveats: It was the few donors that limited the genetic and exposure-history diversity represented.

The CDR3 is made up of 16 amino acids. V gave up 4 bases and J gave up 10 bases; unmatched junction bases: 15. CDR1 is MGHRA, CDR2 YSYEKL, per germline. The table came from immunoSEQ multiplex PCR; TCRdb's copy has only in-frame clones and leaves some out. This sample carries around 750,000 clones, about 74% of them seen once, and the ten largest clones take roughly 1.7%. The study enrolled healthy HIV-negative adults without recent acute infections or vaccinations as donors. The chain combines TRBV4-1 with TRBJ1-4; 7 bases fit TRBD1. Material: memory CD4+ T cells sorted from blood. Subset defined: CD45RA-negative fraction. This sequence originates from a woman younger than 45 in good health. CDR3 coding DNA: TGCGCCAGCAGCCCAACGCAACGACAGGGAGAGGCAAAACTGTTTTTT. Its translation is CASSPTQRQGEAKLFF.